These 2 T cell receptor beta chains came from one sample sequenced in a study of control samples from healthy donors and cancer patients. The repertoire was sequenced with immunoSEQ multiplex PCR; TCRdb's copy has only in-frame clones and lacks some. In the table there are some 130,000 clones, 80% to 95% of which are singletons. The specimen was blood. These receptors originate from a young man in good health.

This chain uses TRBV4-1 with TRBJ2-2; TRBD2 aligns across 10 bases. The CDR3 contains 16 residues. CDR1 and CDR2 (germline): MGHRA, YSYEKL. The trim removed 1 base at V and 4 bases at J, leaving 3 bases unmatched. The CDR3 sequence: CASSQVLAGVTGELFF. As DNA, the CDR3 is TGCGCCAGCAGCCAAGTCCTAGCGGGGGTCACCGGGGAGCTGTTTTTT.

The chain combines TRBV4-1 with TRBJ1-6; D call uncertain. The V end lost 1 base, the J end lost 6 bases, and 10 bases lay between the germline ends. The CDR3 is 15 amino acids. Germline V gives CDR1 MGHRA, CDR2 YSYEKL. CDR3 in amino acids: CASSQVGSPNSPLHF. CDR3 coding DNA: TGCGCCAGCAGCCAAGTTGGCAGCCCTAATTCACCCCTCCACTTT.